The present TCR beta chain was sequenced within a study of control samples from healthy donors and cancer patients. Produced via immunoSEQ multiplex PCR; TCRdb's table is partial and in-frame only. This sample has about 160,000 clones, with about 94% found just once. V lost 0 bases, J lost 5 bases, and 11 bases lay in between. This CDR3 is built from 15 residues. Germline V gene data show CDR1 as LGHDT and CDR2 as YNNKEL (reference sequence). The receptor's source is a woman in her 30s in good health. The sample taken for sequencing was blood. The genes are TRBV3-1 (or the pseudogene TRBV3-2) and TRBJ2-1; the D is unclear. The CDR3 sequence: CASSQEAWLNNEQFF. The CDR3 DNA reads TGTGCCAGCAGCCAAGAGGCCTGGCTTAACAATGAGCAGTTCTTC.